This T cell receptor (beta chain) was identified during a study of T-cell reconstitution after alpha-beta-depleted transplantation in children. There are 14 residues in the CDR3. Germline assignment: CDR1 DFQATT and CDR2 SNEGSKA (reference sequence). V lost 1 base, J lost 2 bases, and 11 bases lay in between. Researchers prepared the TCRbeta library using unique molecular identifiers, the study reports. In TCRdb, the PCR reads were re-called with MiXCR into one record per CDR3 protein. The sample yields a few hundred thousand distinct CDR3 sequences, 9.7% seen once. Ten or more counts support this clonotype.

The starting material was PBMCs from the stem cell graft donor, obtained from the stem cell graft. This chain uses TRBV20-1 with TRBJ2-5; D is unresolved. The source of this sequence is a human donor who donated a stem cell graft to a child with SCID. This CDR3 is CSARGRDRQETQYF. The CDR3 nucleotides read TGCAGTGCTAGAGGAAGAGACCGTCAAGAGACCCAGTACTTC.